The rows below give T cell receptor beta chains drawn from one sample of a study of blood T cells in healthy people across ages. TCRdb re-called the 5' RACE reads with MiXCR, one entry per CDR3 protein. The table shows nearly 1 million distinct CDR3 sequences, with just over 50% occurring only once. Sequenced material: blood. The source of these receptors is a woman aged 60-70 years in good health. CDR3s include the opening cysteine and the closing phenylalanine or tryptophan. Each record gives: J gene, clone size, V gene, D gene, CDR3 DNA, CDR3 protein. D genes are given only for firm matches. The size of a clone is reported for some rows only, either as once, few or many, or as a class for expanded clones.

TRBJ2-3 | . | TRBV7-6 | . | TGTGCCAGCATAAAGAGCACAGATACGCAGTATTTT | CASIKSTDTQYF
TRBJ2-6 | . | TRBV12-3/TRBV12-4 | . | TGTGCCAGCAGCATCAGGGGAATAGAGAACTCTGGGGCCAACGTCCTGACTTTC | CASSIRGIENSGANVLTF
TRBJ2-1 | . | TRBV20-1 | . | TGCAGTGCTAGAGATCTTCGAGTTGGCGTTGCCTACAATGAGCAGTTCTTC | CSARDLRVGVAYNEQFF
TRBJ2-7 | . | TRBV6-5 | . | TGTGCCAGCAGTTACTCCGACGGACTACGTCCCTACGAGAAGTACTTC | CASSYSDGLRPYEKYF
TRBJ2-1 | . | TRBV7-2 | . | TGTGCCAGCAGCGCAAGATGGGGCCGGGGGACCAATGAGCAGTTCTTC | CASSARWGRGTNEQFF
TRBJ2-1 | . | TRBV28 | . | TGTGCCAGCAGTTCTATGCGTACTGGGCAGTTCTTC | CASSSMRTGQFF
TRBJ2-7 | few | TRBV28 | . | TGTGCCAGCAGCATTACAGGATCCGGCCCCTACTACGAGCAGTACTTC | CASSITGSGPYYEQYF
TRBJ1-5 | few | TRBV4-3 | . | TGCGCCAGCAGCCAATTCACCGGGGACTATCAGCCCCAGCATTTT | CASSQFTGDYQPQHF
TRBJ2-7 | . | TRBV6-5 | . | TGTGCCAGCAAACCCGACGGCGGACCCTACGAGCAGTACTTC | CASKPDGGPYEQYF
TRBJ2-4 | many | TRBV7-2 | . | TGTGCCAGCAGCTTAGTAGGGACCCCAATTCAGTACTTC | CASSLVGTPIQYF
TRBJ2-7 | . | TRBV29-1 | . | TGCAGCGTTAGTCTAGATTCCTACGAGCAGTACTTC | CSVSLDSYEQYF
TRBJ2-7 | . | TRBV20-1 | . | TGCAGTGCCACTGACAGTGTGGCCTACGAGCAGTACTTC | CSATDSVAYEQYF
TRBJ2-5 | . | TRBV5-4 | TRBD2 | TGTGCCAGCAGCTTGGGTCCCACAACTAGCGGGAGGTGGGAGACCCAGTACTTC | CASSLGPTTSGRWETQYF
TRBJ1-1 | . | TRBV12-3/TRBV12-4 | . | TGTGCCAGCAGTTTCGTACCGAGGAACACTGAAGCTTTCTTT | CASSFVPRNTEAFF
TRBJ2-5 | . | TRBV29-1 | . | TGCAGCGTTGGGGGGACCCAGTACTTC | CSVGGTQYF
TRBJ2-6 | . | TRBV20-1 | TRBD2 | TGTAGTGCTGCGGGACTAGCCCGCTCTGGGGCCAACGTCCTGACTTTC | CSAAGLARSGANVLTF
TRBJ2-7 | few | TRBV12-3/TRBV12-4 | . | TGTGCCAGCAGTTCATACGGGACACATACGCTCTACGAGCAGTACTTC | CASSSYGTHTLYEQYF
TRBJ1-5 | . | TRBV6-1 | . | TGTGCCAGCAGTCAGAGTAATCAGCCCCAGCATTTT | CASSQSNQPQHF
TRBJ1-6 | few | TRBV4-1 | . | TGCGCCAGCAGCCAAGGAGGGCAATCACCCCTCCACTTT | CASSQGGQSPLHF
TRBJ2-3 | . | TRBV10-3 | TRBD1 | TGTGCCATCGACAGGGGGCCCTCAGATACGCAGTATTTT | CAIDRGPSDTQYF
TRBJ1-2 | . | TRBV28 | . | TGTGCCATCAAATACCCACAGGGCGATGGCTACACCTTC | CAIKYPQGDGYTF
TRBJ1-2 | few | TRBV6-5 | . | TGTGCCAGCATAAAAGAAGGGATTGGCTACACCTTC | CASIKEGIGYTF
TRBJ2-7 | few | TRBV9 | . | TGTGCCAGCAGCCCGATGACTAGCTACGAGCAGTACTTC | CASSPMTSYEQYF
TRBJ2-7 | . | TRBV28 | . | TGTGCCAGCCGCGGCGCAGGAGTCAACTACGAGCAGTACTTC | CASRGAGVNYEQYF
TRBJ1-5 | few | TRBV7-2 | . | TGTGCCAGCAGCTCACAAAGTCAGGGTGGCAATCAGCCCCAGCATTTT | CASSSQSQGGNQPQHF
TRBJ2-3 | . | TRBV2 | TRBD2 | TGTGCCAGCAGTAATTCGATCCCCATAGCGGGAGAGAGAACAGATACGCAGTATTTT | CASSNSIPIAGERTDTQYF
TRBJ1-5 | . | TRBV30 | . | TGTGCCTGGGGCCAGGGGTTTAGCAATCAGCCCCAGCATTTT | CAWGQGFSNQPQHF
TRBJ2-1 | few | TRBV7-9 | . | TGTGCCAGCAGCTTAGTTGGGGGGGCAGGGGGCCGCTATGAGCAGTTCTTC | CASSLVGGAGGRYEQFF
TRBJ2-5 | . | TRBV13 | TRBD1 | TGTGCCAGCAGCTTAGGGACAGGGGGCGCTGGGACCCAGTACTTC | CASSLGTGGAGTQYF
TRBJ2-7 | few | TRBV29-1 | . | TGCAGCGCTCTCGGGACAAGTCGGGACGAGCAGTACTTC | CSALGTSRDEQYF
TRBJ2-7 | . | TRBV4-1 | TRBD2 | TGCGCCGGCAGCCAAGGCCCGGGAGGACTAGCCCTGTACGAGCAGTACTTC | CAGSQGPGGLALYEQYF
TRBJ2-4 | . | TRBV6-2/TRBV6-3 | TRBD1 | TGTGCCAGCAGTCTAGACAGGGTGGCGGCCAAAAACATTCAGTACTTC | CASSLDRVAAKNIQYF
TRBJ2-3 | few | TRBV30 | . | TGTGCCTGGAGTGTTGTTTCATTCACAGATACGCAGTATTTT | CAWSVVSFTDTQYF
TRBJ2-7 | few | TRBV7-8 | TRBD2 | TGTGCCAGCAGCTTAATAGCGGGGGCCTACGAGCAGTACTTC | CASSLIAGAYEQYF
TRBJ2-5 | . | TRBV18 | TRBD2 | TGTGCCAGCTCCCAACGGGCGGGAGCAGAGACCCAGTACTTC | CASSQRAGAETQYF
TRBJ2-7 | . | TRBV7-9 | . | TGTGCCAGCAGCTCAGAGAATTACTACGAGCAGTACTTC | CASSSENYYEQYF
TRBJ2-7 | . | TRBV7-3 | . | TGTGCCAGCAGCTTAAGGCAGCTCTACGAGCAGTACTTC | CASSLRQLYEQYF
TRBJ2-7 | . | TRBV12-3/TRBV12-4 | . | TGTGCCAGCAGTTTAAAAGCGGGTACTGACGAGCAGTACTTC | CASSLKAGTDEQYF
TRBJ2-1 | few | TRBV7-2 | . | TGTGCCAGCAGCCCACTGGCAGGAATCAATGAGCAGTTCTTC | CASSPLAGINEQFF
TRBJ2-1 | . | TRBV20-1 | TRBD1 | TGCAGTGTCGGGACAGGGGAAATAACTCTTGATGAGCAGTTCTTC | CSVGTGEITLDEQFF
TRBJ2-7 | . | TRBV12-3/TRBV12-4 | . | TGTGCCAGCAGTTTAGGTACTGACAGCTACGAGCAGTACTTC | CASSLGTDSYEQYF
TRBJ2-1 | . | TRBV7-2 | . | TGTGCCAGCAGCTCAGACCCTGCGGTCTACAATGAGCAGTTCTTC | CASSSDPAVYNEQFF
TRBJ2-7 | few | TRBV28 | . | TGTGCCAGCAGTCCCGGGTATCCACCCTACGAGCAGTACTTC | CASSPGYPPYEQYF
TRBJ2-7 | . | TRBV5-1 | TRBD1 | TGCGCCAGCAGCTGGTCAACCCGGGACAGGGGTTTGGTGCAGTACTTC | CASSWSTRDRGLVQYF
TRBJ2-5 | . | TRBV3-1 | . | TGTGCCAGCAGCCCATCCGGGACTTACGAAAAGACCCAGTACTTC | CASSPSGTYEKTQYF
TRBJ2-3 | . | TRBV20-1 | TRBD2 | TGCAGTGCCTTAAGCGGGGTTAGCACAGATACGCAGTATTTT | CSALSGVSTDTQYF
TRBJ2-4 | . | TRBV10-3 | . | TGTGCCATCAGTGACTCGGGACTCCGGGGTGTTCAGTACTTC | CAISDSGLRGVQYF
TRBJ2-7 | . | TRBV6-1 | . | TGTGCCAGCAGTGTGAACCCGGGACCCAGCTCCTACGAGCAGTACTTC | CASSVNPGPSSYEQYF
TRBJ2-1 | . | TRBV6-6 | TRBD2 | TGTGTCAGCAGTTATCTAGCGGGCAAGGAGCAGTTCTTC | CVSSYLAGKEQFF
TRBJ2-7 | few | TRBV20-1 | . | TGCAGTGCTTCCTCCGGGACTTGGCCACCCGAGCAGTACTTC | CSASSGTWPPEQYF
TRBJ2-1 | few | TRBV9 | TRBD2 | TGTGCCAGCAGCCCTCTCGGACTAGCGGTTTACAATGAGCAGTTCTTC | CASSPLGLAVYNEQFF
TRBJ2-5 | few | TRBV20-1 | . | TGCAGTGCCACCTCAGGGGGGAGGGCCTTTCGGACCCAGTACTTC | CSATSGGRAFRTQYF
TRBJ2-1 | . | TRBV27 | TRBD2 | TGTGCCAGCAGTTTAGGACTAGTAATAGGTGAGCAGTTCTTC | CASSLGLVIGEQFF